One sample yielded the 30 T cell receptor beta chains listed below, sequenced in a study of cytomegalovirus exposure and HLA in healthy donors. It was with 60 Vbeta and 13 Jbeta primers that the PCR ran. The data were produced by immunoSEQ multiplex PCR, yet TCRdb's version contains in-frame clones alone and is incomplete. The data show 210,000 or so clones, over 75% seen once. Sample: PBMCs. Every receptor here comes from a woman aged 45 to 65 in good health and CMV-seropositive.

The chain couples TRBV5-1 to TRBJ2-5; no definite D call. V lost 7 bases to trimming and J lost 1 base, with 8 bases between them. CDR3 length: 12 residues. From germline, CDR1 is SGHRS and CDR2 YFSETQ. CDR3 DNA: TGCGCCAGCGGTAGGAGCCAAGAGACCCAGTACTTC. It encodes CASGRSQETQYF. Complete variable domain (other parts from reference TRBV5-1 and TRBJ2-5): KAGVTQTPRYLIKTRGQQVTLSCSPISGHRSVSWYQQTPGQGLQFLFEYFSETQRNKGNFPGRFSGRQFSNSRSEMNVSTLELGDSALYLCASGRSQETQYFGPGTRLLVL.

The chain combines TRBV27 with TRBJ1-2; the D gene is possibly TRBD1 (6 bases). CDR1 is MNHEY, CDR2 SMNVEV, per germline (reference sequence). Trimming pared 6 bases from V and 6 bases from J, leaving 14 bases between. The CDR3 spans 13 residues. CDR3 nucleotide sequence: TGTGCCAGCAGAACAGGGTCCCTGGATGGCTACACCTTC. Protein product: CASRTGSLDGYTF.

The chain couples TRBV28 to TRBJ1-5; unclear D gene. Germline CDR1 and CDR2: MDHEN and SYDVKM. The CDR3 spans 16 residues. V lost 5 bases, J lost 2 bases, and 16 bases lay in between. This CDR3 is CASSPVGKEGNQPQHF. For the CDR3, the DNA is TGTGCCAGCAGTCCAGTGGGGAAGGAGGGCAATCAGCCCCAGCATTTT.

CDR3 protein: CASSVLAASYNEQFF. The DNA for the CDR3 is TGTGCCAGCAGTGTGCTAGCGGCCTCCTACAATGAGCAGTTCTTC. The rearrangement uses TRBV6-4 and TRBJ2-1; 7 bases are shared with TRBD2. CDR3 length: 15 amino acids. CDR1 is MRHNA, CDR2 SNTAGT, per germline. Germline trimming cut 4 bases from V and 0 bases from J; bases unmatched to any gene: 3.

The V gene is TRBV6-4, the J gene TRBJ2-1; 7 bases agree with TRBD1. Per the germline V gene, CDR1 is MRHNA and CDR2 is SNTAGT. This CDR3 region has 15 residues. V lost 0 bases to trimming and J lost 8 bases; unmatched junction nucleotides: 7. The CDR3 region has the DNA TGTGCCAGCAGTGACTCATTGACAGGGAGTGATGAGCAGTTCTTC. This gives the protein CASSDSLTGSDEQFF.

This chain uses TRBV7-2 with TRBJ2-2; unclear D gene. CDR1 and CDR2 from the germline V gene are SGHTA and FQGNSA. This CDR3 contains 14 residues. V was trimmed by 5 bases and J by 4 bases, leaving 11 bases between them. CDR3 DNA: TGTGCCAGCAGCAATGGCAGGTTCACCGGGGAGCTGTTTTTT. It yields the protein CASSNGRFTGELFF.

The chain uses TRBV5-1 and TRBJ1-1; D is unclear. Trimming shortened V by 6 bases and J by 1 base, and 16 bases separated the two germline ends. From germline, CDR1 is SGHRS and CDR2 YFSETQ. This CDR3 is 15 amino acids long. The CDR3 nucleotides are TGCGCCAGCAAATCGTACGGGGTAGAGAACACTGAAGCTTTCTTT. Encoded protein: CASKSYGVENTEAFF.

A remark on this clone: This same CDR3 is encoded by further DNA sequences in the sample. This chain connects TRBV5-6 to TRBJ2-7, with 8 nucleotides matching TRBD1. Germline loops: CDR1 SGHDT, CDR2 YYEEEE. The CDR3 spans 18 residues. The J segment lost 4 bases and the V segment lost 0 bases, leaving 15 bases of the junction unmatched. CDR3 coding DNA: TGTGCCAGCAGCTTGGCCATGTCTTGGACAGGGTCGTTGTACGAGCAGTACTTC. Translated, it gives CASSLAMSWTGSLYEQYF.

The CDR3 protein is CASSLVVQGSNEQFF. CDR3 in DNA: TGCGCCAGCAGCTTGGTGGTACAGGGGTCGAATGAGCAGTTCTTC. The chain combines TRBV5-1 with TRBJ2-1, with TRBD1 identical over 7 bases. The V gene's germline CDR1 is SGHRS and CDR2 YFSETQ. Trimming removed 0 bases from V and 7 bases from J; junction bases left unmatched: 7. This CDR3 is built from 15 residues.

The CDR3 sequence: CASTGGVVGYRTDTQYF. DNA of the CDR3: TGTGCCAGCACCGGAGGGGTAGTGGGGTACCGCACAGATACGCAGTATTTT. The chain couples TRBV9 to TRBJ2-3, with a weak D call TRBD2 (6 bases). This CDR3 has 17 amino acids. CDR1 and CDR2 (germline): SGDLS, YYNGEE. V was trimmed by 6 bases and J by 1 base, leaving 21 bases between them.

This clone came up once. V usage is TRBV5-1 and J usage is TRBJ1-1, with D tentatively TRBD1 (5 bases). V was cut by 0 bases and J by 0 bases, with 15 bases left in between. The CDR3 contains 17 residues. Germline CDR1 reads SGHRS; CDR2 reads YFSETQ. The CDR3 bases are TGCGCCAGCAGCTTGGCCATCCAGGGTGGGATGAACACTGAAGCTTTCTTT. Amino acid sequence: CASSLAIQGGMNTEAFF.

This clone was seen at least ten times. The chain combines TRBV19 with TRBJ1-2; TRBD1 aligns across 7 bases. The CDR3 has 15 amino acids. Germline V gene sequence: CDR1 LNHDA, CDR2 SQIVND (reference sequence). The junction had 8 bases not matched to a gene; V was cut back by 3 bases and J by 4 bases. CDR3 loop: CASSMDRTPGYGYTF. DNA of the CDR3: TGTGCCAGTAGTATGGACAGGACGCCGGGCTATGGCTACACCTTC.

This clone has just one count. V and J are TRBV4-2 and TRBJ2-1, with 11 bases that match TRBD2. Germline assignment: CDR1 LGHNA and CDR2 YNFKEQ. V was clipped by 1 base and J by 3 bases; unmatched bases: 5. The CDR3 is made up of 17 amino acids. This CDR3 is CASSQGSGGGIYNEQFF. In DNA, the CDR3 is TGTGCCAGCAGCCAAGGTAGCGGGGGGGGAATCTACAATGAGCAGTTCTTC.

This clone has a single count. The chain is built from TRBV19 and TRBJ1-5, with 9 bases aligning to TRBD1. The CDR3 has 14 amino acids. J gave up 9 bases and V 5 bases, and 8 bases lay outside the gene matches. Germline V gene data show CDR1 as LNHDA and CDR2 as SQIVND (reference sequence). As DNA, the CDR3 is TGTGCCAGTAGTCCGGGGACAGGGAGTTCGCCCCAGCATTTT. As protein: CASSPGTGSSPQHF.

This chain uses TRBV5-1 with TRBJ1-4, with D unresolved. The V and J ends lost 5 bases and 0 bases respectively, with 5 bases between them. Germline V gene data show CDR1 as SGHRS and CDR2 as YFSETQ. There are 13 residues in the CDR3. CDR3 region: CASRRATNEKLFF. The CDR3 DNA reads TGCGCCAGCAGACGAGCAACTAATGAAAAACTGTTTTTT.

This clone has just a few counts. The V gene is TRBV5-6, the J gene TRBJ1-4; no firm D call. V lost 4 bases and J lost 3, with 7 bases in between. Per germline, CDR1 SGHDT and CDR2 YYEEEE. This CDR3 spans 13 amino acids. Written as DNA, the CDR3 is TGTGCCAGCAGCGCTGGGCCTAATGAAAAACTGTTTTTT. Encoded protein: CASSAGPNEKLFF.

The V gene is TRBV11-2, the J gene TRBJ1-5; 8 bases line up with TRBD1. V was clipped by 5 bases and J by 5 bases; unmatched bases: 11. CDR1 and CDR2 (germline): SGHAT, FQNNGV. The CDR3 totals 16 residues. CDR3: CASSPGTGRLDQPQHF. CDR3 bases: TGTGCCAGCAGCCCCGGGACAGGCAGGTTGGATCAGCCCCAGCATTTT.

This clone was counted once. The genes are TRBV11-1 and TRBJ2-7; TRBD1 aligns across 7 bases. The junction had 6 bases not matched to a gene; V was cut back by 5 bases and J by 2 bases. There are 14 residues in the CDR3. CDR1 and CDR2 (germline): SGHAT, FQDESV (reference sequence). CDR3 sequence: CASSDYRGPYEQYF. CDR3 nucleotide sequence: TGTGCCAGCAGCGACTACAGGGGACCCTACGAGCAGTACTTC.

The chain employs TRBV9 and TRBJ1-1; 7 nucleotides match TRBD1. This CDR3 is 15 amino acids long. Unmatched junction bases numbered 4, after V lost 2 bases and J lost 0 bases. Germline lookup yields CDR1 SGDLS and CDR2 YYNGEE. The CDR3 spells CASSVAGQMNTEAFF. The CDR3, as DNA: TGTGCCAGCAGCGTCGCGGGACAGATGAACACTGAAGCTTTCTTT.

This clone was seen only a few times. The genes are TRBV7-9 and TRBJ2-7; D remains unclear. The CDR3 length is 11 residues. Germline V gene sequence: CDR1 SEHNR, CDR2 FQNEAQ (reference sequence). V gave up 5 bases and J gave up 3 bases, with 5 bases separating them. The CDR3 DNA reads TGTGCCAGCAGCCGCGGCTACGAGCAGTACTTC. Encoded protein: CASSRGYEQYF.

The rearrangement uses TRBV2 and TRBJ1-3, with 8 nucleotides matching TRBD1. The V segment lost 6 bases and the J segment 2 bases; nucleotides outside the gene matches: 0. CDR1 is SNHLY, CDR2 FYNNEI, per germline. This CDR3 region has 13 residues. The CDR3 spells CASRDRAGNTIYF. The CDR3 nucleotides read TGTGCCAGCAGGGACAGGGCTGGAAACACCATATATTTT.

As DNA, the CDR3 is TGTGCCAGCAGCTACACAGGGGCTTACAACTACGAGCAGTACTTC. Its translation is CASSYTGAYNYEQYF. The genes are TRBV5-6 and TRBJ2-7; 7 bases map to TRBD1. The V segment lost 3 bases and the J segment 3 bases; nucleotides outside the gene matches: 9. The length of the CDR3 is 15 residues. Germline CDR1 SGHDT, CDR2 YYEEEE.

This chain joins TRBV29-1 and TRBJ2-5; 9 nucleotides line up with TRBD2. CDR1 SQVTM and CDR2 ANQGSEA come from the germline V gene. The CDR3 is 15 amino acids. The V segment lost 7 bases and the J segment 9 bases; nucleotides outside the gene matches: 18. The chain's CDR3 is CSASHETSGQGSQYF. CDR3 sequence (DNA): TGCAGCGCCTCCCACGAGACTAGCGGCCAAGGGTCCCAGTACTTC.

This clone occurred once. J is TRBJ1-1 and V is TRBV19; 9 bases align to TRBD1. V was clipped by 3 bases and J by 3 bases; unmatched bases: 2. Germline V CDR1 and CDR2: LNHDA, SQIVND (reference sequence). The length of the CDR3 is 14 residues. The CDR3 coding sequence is TGTGCCAGTAGTATCGGACAGGGGTACACTGAAGCTTTCTTT. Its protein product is CASSIGQGYTEAFF.

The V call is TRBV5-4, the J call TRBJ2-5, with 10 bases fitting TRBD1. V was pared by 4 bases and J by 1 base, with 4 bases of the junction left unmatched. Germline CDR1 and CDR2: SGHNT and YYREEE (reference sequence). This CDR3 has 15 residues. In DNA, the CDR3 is TGTGCCAGCAGCGTACGGACAGGGGGCCAAGAGACCCAGTACTTC. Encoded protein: CASSVRTGGQETQYF.

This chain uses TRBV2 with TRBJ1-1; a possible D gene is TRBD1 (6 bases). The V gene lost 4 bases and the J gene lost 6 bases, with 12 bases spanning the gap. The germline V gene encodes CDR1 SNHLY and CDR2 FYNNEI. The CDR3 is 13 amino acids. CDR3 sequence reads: CASSGTGSAEAFF. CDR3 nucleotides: TGTGCCAGCAGTGGAACAGGGAGCGCTGAAGCTTTCTTT. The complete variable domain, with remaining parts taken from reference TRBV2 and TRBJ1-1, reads EPEVTQTPSHQVTQMGQEVILRCVPISNHLYFYWYRQILGQKVEFLVSFYNNEISEKSEIFDDQFSVERPDGSNFTLKIRSTKLEDSAMYFCASSGTGSAEAFFGQGTRLTVV.

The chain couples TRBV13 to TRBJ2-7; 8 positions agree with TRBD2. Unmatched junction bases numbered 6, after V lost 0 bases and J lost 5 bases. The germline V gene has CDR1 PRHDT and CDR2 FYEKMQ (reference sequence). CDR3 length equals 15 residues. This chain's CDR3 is CASSLGLAGGNEQYF. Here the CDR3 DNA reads TGTGCCAGCAGCTTAGGCCTCGCGGGGGGAAACGAGCAGTACTTC.

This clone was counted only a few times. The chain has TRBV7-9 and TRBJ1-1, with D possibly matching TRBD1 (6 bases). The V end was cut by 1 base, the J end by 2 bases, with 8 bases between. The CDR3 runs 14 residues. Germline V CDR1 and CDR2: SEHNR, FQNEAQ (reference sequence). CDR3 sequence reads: CASSLEGENTEAFF. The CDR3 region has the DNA TGTGCCAGCAGCTTAGAGGGGGAAAACACTGAAGCTTTCTTT.

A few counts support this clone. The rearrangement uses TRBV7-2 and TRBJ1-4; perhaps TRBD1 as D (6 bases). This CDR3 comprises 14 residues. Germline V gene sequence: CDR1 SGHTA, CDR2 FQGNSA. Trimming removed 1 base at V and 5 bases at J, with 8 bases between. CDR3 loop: CASSLGGPNEKLFF. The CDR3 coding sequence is TGTGCCAGCAGCTTAGGGGGGCCGAATGAAAAACTGTTTTTT. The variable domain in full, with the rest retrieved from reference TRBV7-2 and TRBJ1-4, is GAGVSQSPSNKVTEKGKDVELRCDPISGHTALYWYRQSLGQGLEFLIYFQGNSAPDKSGLPSDRFSAERTGGSVSTLTIQRTQQEDSAVYLCASSLGGPNEKLFFGSGTQLSVL.

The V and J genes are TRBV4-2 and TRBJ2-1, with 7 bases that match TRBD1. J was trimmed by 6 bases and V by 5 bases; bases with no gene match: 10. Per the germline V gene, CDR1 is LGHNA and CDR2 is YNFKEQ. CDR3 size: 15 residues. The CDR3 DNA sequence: TGTGCCAGCAGCGATCCCCAGGGGGTTGGCAATGAGCAGTTCTTC. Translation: CASSDPQGVGNEQFF.